Listed below are T cell receptor beta chains from one sample, sequenced in a study of shared clonotypes between healthy human individuals. TCRdb's copy holds only in-frame clones and misses some; the assay was immunoSEQ multiplex PCR. The profile covers about 490,000 clones, with around three quarters appearing a single time and approximately 12% taken by the ten largest. Sequencing used PBMCs. All receptors come from a woman aged 40 to 49 in good health. Some clones in this sample may be carry-over from other donors' samples. The CDR3 runs from the conserved cysteine through the conserved F or W. D genes are given only for firm matches. The listing skips clone size in some rows; elsewhere it reads once, few, many or a size class.

NA	TRBV7-3	TRBJ2-1	NA	TGTGCCAGCAGCTCCGAAGGGAAGCGGCACAATGAGCAGTTCTTC	CASSSEGKRHNEQFF
TRBD1	TRBV6-5	TRBJ1-1	NA	TGTGCCAGCAGTTACGATACAGGGGGCACTGAAGCTTTCTTT	CASSYDTGGTEAFF
TRBD2	TRBV9	TRBJ2-1	NA	TGTGCCAGCAGCGTAAGTGGGACTAGATTCGATGAGCAGTTCTTC	CASSVSGTRFDEQFF
NA	TRBV28	TRBJ1-4	NA	TGTGCCAGCAGTTGGCTGGGAGAAAAACTGTTTTTT	CASSWLGEKLFF
TRBD2	TRBV28	TRBJ2-1	NA	TGTGCCAGCAGCCCCGGGACTAGCGGGATAGATGAGCAGTTCTTC	CASSPGTSGIDEQFF
TRBD2	TRBV27	TRBJ2-5	NA	TGTGCCAGCAGTTTATCGAGGAGGTTCAGCGGGAGGAGCTTGGGAGAGACCCAGTACTTC	CASSLSRRFSGRSLGETQYF
NA	TRBV28	TRBJ2-5	NA	TGTGCCAGCAGTTTTCGCACTCGGGGACAAGAGACCCAGTACTTC	CASSFRTRGQETQYF
NA	TRBV20-1	TRBJ1-1	NA	TGCAGTGCTATGATATCCACTGAAGCTTTCTTT	CSAMISTEAFF
NA	TRBV5-1	TRBJ2-1	NA	TGCGCCAGCAGCTTGGCCGACAGTTCGGTTGGGCAGTTCTTC	CASSLADSSVGQFF
TRBD1	TRBV6-5	TRBJ2-7	NA	TGTGCCAGCAGGTTCGACAGGGGGTCCTACGAGCAGTACTTC	CASRFDRGSYEQYF
NA	TRBV11-1	TRBJ2-1	many	TGTGCCAGCAGCTCCTCCTTAAGTGAGCAGTTCTTC	CASSSSLSEQFF
NA	TRBV7-9	TRBJ2-7	NA	TGTGCCAGCAGTTCGCAGGGTTCCCTCGCGGACGAGCAGTACTTC	CASSSQGSLADEQYF
TRBD2	TRBV5-4	TRBJ2-7	NA	TGTGCCAGCAGCCCAACCGGGACTAGCGACAACGAGCAGTACTTC	CASSPTGTSDNEQYF
NA	TRBV30	TRBJ1-2	NA	TGTGCCTGGAGTCGAGGGGGAAGTGGCTACACCTTC	CAWSRGGSGYTF
NA	TRBV11-2	TRBJ2-3	NA	TGTGCCAGCAGCTTAGGGCGGATCCTCACAGATACGCAGTATTTT	CASSLGRILTDTQYF
NA	TRBV10-3	TRBJ2-7	NA	TGTGCCATCATTCTGGCTAGCGACTACGAGCAGTACTTC	CAIILASDYEQYF
TRBD1	TRBV19	TRBJ2-3	NA	TGTGCCAGTAGTGAAACAGGGGGCGGCACAGATACGCAGTATTTT	CASSETGGGTDTQYF
TRBD2	TRBV5-1	TRBJ2-7	NA	TGCGCCAGCAGCTTGGGTGGACTAGCGGGAGGGCCACAAAACTTC	CASSLGGLAGGPQNF
TRBD1	TRBV7-6	TRBJ2-1	NA	TGTGCCAGCAGCATCCAGACAGGGAGCCGCCTTCACAATGAGCAGTTCTTC	CASSIQTGSRLHNEQFF
NA	TRBV30	TRBJ2-5	NA	TGTGCCTGGAGCCCAGACAGCGCTGGGACCCAGTACTTC	CAWSPDSAGTQYF
TRBD1	TRBV7-9	TRBJ2-7	NA	TGTGCCAGCAGCTTGACAGGGACCTCCTCCTACGAGCAGTACTTC	CASSLTGTSSYEQYF
TRBD1	TRBV7-3	TRBJ1-2	NA	TGTGCAGGAGGGGCAGGGGGCCCCTATGGCTACACCTTC	CAGGAGGPYGYTF
NA	TRBV7-8	TRBJ1-2	NA	TGTGCCAGCAGCTTTACACAGGTGGTGGCAGATGGCTACACCTTC	CASSFTQVVADGYTF
NA	TRBV19	TRBJ2-3	NA	TGTGCCAGTGGTGAAAGCAACACAGATACGCAGTATTTT	CASGESNTDTQYF
NA	TRBV4-2	TRBJ1-3	NA	TGTGCCAGCAGCCAAGAGCCCACAGGGTTGGCTGGAAACACCATATATTTT	CASSQEPTGLAGNTIYF
TRBD2	TRBV23-1	TRBJ2-7	NA	TGTGCCAGCAGCCCCAAGACTAGCGGCTACGAGCAGTACTTC	CASSPKTSGYEQYF
TRBD2	TRBV9	TRBJ2-3	NA	TGTGCCAGCAGCTTAGCGGGAGACACAGATACGCAGTATTTT	CASSLAGDTDTQYF
NA	TRBV5-8	TRBJ2-7	NA	TGTGCCAGCAGCATCCGACGTGTCGAGCAGTACTTC	CASSIRRVEQYF
TRBD2	TRBV5-4	TRBJ2-1	NA	TGTGCCAGCAGCCCGCGGACTAGCGGGAGTTACAATGAGCAGTTCTTC	CASSPRTSGSYNEQFF
NA	TRBV30	TRBJ2-4	NA	TGTGCCTTGACAGAGGGGGGGAACATTCAGTACTTC	CALTEGGNIQYF
NA	TRBV20-1	TRBJ2-1	NA	TGCAGTGCTGGGTTCTCGCAGTTCTTC	CSAGFSQFF
NA	TRBV19	TRBJ2-2	NA	TGTGCCAGTAGTGGAGTGGGGGGGCTGGCCGGGGAGCTGTTTTTT	CASSGVGGLAGELFF
NA	TRBV29-1	TRBJ2-5	few	TGCAGCGTTATGGACATGCAAGAGACCCAGTACTTC	CSVMDMQETQYF
TRBD2	TRBV7-2	TRBJ2-2	once	TGTGCCAGCAGCCCCGGACTAGTCATGAACACCGGGGAGCTGTTTTTT	CASSPGLVMNTGELFF
NA	TRBV11-3	TRBJ1-1	NA	TGTGCCAGCAGCTTTATGATGAACACTGAAGCTTTCTTT	CASSFMMNTEAFF
NA	TRBV30	TRBJ1-6	NA	TGTGCCTGGAGCCTGGGGGTTTCACCCCTCCACTTT	CAWSLGVSPLHF
NA	TRBV29-1	TRBJ2-1	NA	TGCAGCGCAATGGGACCGCACAATGAGCAGTTCTTC	CSAMGPHNEQFF
NA	TRBV14	TRBJ2-1	NA	TGTGCCAGCAGCCGCCCCGGGACACAATACAATGAGCAGTTCTTC	CASSRPGTQYNEQFF
NA	TRBV7-2	TRBJ2-7	NA	TGTGCCAGCAGCTTAATATTGGACGAGCAGTACTTC	CASSLILDEQYF
NA	TRBV19	TRBJ1-3	NA	TGTACCCGGTTGGGCAGGGGCACAAATGGAAACACCATATATTTT	CTRLGRGTNGNTIYF
NA	TRBV7-6	TRBJ1-1	NA	TGTGCCAGCAGCTTAGGGGTCGGTAAAAACACTGAAGCTTTCTTT	CASSLGVGKNTEAFF
TRBD1	TRBV28	TRBJ1-2	NA	TGTGCCAGCAGTTCCGGGACAGGGGTGGATAACTATGGCTACACCTTC	CASSSGTGVDNYGYTF
NA	TRBV7-6	TRBJ2-1	NA	TGTGCCAGCAGCTCCACAGAGAATGAGCAGTTCTTC	CASSSTENEQFF
TRBD2	TRBV6-5	TRBJ2-1	NA	TGTGCCAGCAGGGGAGGACTAGTAGCCTACAATGAGCAGTTCTTC	CASRGGLVAYNEQFF
NA	TRBV29-1	TRBJ1-2	NA	TGCAGCGGCGCGGGGGGTAACTATGGCTACACCTTC	CSGAGGNYGYTF
NA	TRBV11-2	TRBJ1-1	NA	TGTGCCAGCAGCTTAGATAGAAACAGTGGCCCGAACGCTTTCTTT	CASSLDRNSGPNAFF
TRBD1	TRBV19	TRBJ2-7	NA	TGTGCCAGTAGTGCCCGGACAGGGTCCATCTACGAGCAGTACTTC	CASSARTGSIYEQYF
TRBD1	TRBV7-9	TRBJ2-4	NA	TGTGCCAGCAGCCCGAGGGGACAGGGCGGCATTCAGTACTTC	CASSPRGQGGIQYF
NA	TRBV6-6	TRBJ1-4	few	TGTGCCAGCAGTTACGGCGGGGGAGATGAAAAACTGTTTTTT	CASSYGGGDEKLFF
NA	TRBV5-6	TRBJ1-5	once	TGTGCCAGCAGCTTGCACGGCGATCCCGCGTATGGAGATCAGCCCCAGCATTTT	CASSLHGDPAYGDQPQHF
NA	TRBV19	TRBJ2-7	NA	TGTGCCAGTAGTATACAAAGACTGTCCGAGCAGTACTTC	CASSIQRLSEQYF
NA	TRBV7-2	TRBJ2-7	few	TGTGCCAGCAGCTTAGCTGTCCTTAGGGAGCAGTACTTC	CASSLAVLREQYF
TRBD2	TRBV7-2	TRBJ2-5	NA	TGTGCCAGCAGCTTAGATCTAGCGGAAGAGACCCAGTACTTC	CASSLDLAEETQYF
TRBD1	TRBV7-8	TRBJ2-1	NA	TGTGCCAGCAGCTTAGGGACAGGACCATACAATGAGCAGTTCTTC	CASSLGTGPYNEQFF